This T cell receptor beta chain was documented in a study of blood T cell repertoires in COVID-19. Turning to the study itself: From the United States, Italy and Spain came samples of acute and convalescent COVID-19. Sample material is recorded as cDNA or gDNA derived from T cells, B-cell-depleted T cells, or PBMCs.

Germline V gene lookup returns CDR1 SNHLY and CDR2 FYNNEI. V dropped 4 bases and J dropped 8 bases, with 33 bases sitting between them. The CDR3 is 20 amino acids. Under the authors' procedure: Quantification of nucleated cells was approximated via reference gene primer amplification. TCRdb keeps only in-frame clones here, not all; method: immunoSEQ multiplex PCR. That table furnishes V, J and clone size, whereas the DNA furnished D and trimming. The sample records 100,000 to 150,000 clones, more than 75% being singletons. Material for sequencing was peripheral blood. The TCR sequence derives from a human donor in a cohort sampled during active COVID-19. This chain connects TRBV2 to TRBJ2-1, with TRBD1 as a possible D gene (8 bases). The chain's CDR3 is CASSGPGTGGLVSIPDEQFF. The DNA for the CDR3 is TGTGCCAGCAGTGGACCCGGGACAGGAGGACTAGTATCGATACCCGATGAGCAGTTCTTC.